Below are 8 T cell receptor beta chains sequenced from a single sample in a study of early T cells in non-severe SARS-CoV-2 infection. TCRdb itself ran the 5' RACE reads through MiXCR, one entry per CDR3 protein. This repertoire shows around 32,000 distinct CDR3 sequences, 5.5% to 6.5% found once; its top ten account for about 5.8%. The source material was whole blood. All receptors come from an adult who was a healthcare worker with PCR-confirmed SARS-CoV-2 infection or an uninfected control (not recorded which).

This clonotype showed up many times. V and J are TRBV7-2 and TRBJ2-3; possible D gene TRBD2, 7 bases. V was pared by 5 bases and J by 3 bases, with 24 bases between. Germline loops: CDR1 SGHTA, CDR2 FQGNSA. CDR3 length: 18 amino acids. CDR3 DNA: TGTGCCAGCAGCCCGCCAGAGGGGGGGGGGCTCGGGACAGATACGCAGTATTTT. Protein: CASSPPEGGGLGTDTQYF.

The chain joins TRBV7-2 to TRBJ1-2; D is possibly TRBD1 (6 bases). Germline V gene lookup returns CDR1 SGHTA and CDR2 FQGNSA. The germline V and J ends were trimmed by 4 bases and 4 bases, with 16 bases remaining between them. The CDR3 length is 15 residues. This chain's CDR3 is CASSSSGGGSYGYTF. As DNA, the CDR3 is TGTGCCAGCAGCTCCAGTGGAGGGGGATCCTATGGCTACACCTTC.

This chain links TRBV3-1 with TRBJ2-1; 8 bases agree with TRBD2. Germline V gene lookup returns CDR1 LGHDT and CDR2 YNNKEL (reference sequence). The junction had 16 bases not matched to a gene; V was cut back by 6 bases and J by 12 bases. The CDR3 totals 15 residues. CDR3 sequence (DNA): TGTGCCAGCAGGCTACGGGGGGGAACCGGTAGTAGGCAGTTCTTC. This gives the protein CASRLRGGTGSRQFF.

The chain is built from TRBV5-1 and TRBJ1-1; no definite D call. The CDR3 contains 17 residues. CDR1 is SGHRS, CDR2 YFSETQ, per germline. Trimming cost V 4 bases and J 0 bases, with 19 bases left between them. The CDR3 DNA follows: TGCGCCAGCAGCCCGGTTTACAGTCCTAGCATGAACACTGAAGCTTTCTTT. The encoded protein is CASSPVYSPSMNTEAFF.

This clonotype was observed a few times. The rearrangement joins TRBV7-9 to TRBJ2-7; 9 bases fit TRBD1. The CDR3 length is 14 residues. Germline-derived CDR1 and CDR2 are SEHNR and FQNEAQ (reference sequence). Germline trimming cut 5 bases from V and 1 base from J; bases unmatched to any gene: 3. CDR3 residues: CASSDRGLSYEQYF. The CDR3 DNA reads as TGTGCCAGCAGCGACAGGGGGTTGTCCTACGAGCAGTACTTC.

In its sample, this clonotype was seen many times. This sequence joins TRBV7-6 and TRBJ2-1; 8 bases are shared with TRBD2. This CDR3 has 15 residues. CDR1 is SGHVS, CDR2 FNYEAQ, per germline. Trimming at V came to 1 base and at J to 6 bases, leaving 5 bases not matched to a gene. CDR3 loop: CASSLVAGPLNEQFF. CDR3 DNA sequence: TGTGCCAGCAGCTTAGTAGCGGGGCCTCTCAATGAGCAGTTCTTC.

The table lists this clonotype with many counts. The CDR3 sequence is CASSVGQGARGDYGYTF. The DNA for the CDR3 is TGTGCCAGCAGCGTTGGACAGGGGGCCAGGGGTGACTATGGCTACACCTTC. V and J are TRBV9 and TRBJ1-2; 11 bases map to TRBD1. The CDR3 contains 17 residues. After removal of 2 bases from V and 3 bases from J, the junction contained 9 bases not matched to a gene. Germline V gene sequence: CDR1 SGDLS, CDR2 YYNGEE.

This clonotype showed up many times. The V call is TRBV20-1, the J call TRBJ1-2; a weak D match, TRBD1 (5 bases). The CDR3 spans 15 residues. Germline V lookup: CDR1 DFQATT, CDR2 SNEGSKA (reference sequence). Trimming cost V 3 bases and J 8 bases, with 22 bases left between them. CDR3 nucleotides: TGCAGTGCTAGTTCGTTCTTGCGGGGCTCGCAGGGCTACACCTTC. Translated: CSASSFLRGSQGYTF.